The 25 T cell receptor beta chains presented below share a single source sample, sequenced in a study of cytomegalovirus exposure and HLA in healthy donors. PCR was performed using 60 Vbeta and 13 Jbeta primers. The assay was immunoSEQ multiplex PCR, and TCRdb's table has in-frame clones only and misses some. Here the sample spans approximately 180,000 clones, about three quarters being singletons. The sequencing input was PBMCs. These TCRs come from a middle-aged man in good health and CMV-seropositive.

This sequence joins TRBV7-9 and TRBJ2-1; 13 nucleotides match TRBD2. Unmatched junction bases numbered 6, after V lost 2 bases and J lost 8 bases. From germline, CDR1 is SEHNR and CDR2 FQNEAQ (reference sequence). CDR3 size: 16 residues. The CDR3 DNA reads TGTGCCAGCAGCTTAACCGGACTAGCGGGAGCCGATGAGCAGTTCTTC. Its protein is CASSLTGLAGADEQFF.

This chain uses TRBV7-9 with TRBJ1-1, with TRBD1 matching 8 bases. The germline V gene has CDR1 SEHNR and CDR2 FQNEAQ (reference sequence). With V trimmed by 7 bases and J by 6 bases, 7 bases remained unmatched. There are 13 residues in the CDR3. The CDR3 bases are TGTGCCAGCACCCCACAGGGGGAGCCTGAAGCTTTCTTT. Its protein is CASTPQGEPEAFF.

The CDR3 loop is CASSLSGQGPTETQYF. CDR3 coding DNA: TGCGCCAGCAGCCTCTCGGGGCAGGGGCCGACGGAGACCCAGTACTTC. J is TRBJ2-5 and V is TRBV4-1; possible D gene TRBD1, 6 bases. The V end lost 4 bases, the J end lost 5 bases, and 20 bases lay between the germline ends. Looked up from germline, CDR1 is MGHRA and CDR2 is YSYEKL. The CDR3 loop spans 16 amino acids.

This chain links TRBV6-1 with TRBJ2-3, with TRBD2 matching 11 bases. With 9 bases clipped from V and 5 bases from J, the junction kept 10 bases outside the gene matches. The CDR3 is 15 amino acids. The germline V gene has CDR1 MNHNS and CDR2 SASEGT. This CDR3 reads CASRSLAGVKDTQYF. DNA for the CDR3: TGTGCCAGTAGATCACTAGCGGGAGTCAAAGATACGCAGTATTTT.

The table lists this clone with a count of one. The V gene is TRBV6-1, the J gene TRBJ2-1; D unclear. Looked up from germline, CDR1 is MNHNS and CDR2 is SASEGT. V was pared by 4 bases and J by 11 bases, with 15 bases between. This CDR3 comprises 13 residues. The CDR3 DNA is TGTGCCAGCAGTGTCCCGCCGAGTCCTCAGCAGTTCTTC. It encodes CASSVPPSPQQFF.

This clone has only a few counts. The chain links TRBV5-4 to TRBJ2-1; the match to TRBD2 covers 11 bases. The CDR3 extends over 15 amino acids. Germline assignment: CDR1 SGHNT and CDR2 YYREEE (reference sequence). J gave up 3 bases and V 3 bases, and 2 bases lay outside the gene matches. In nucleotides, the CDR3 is TGTGCCAGCAGCTCGGGACTAGCGGACTACAATGAGCAGTTCTTC. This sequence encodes CASSSGLADYNEQFF.

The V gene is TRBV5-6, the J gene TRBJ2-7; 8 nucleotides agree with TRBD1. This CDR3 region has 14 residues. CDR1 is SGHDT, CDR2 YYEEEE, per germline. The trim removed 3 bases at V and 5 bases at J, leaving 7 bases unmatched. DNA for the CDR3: TGTGCCAGCAGCTACTGGACAGGGTTCCACGAGCAGTACTTC. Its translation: CASSYWTGFHEQYF. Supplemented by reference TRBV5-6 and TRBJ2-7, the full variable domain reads DAGVTQSPTHLIKTRGQQVTLRCSPKSGHDTVSWYQQALGQGPQFIFQYYEEEERQRGNFPDRFSGHQFPNYSSELNVNALLLGDSALYLCASSYWTGFHEQYFGPGTRLTVT.

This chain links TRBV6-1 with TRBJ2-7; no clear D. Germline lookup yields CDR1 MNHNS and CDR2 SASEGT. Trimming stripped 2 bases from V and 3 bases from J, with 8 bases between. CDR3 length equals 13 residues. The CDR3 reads CASSESSLYEQYF. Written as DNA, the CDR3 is TGTGCCAGCAGTGAATCGTCCCTCTACGAGCAGTACTTC.

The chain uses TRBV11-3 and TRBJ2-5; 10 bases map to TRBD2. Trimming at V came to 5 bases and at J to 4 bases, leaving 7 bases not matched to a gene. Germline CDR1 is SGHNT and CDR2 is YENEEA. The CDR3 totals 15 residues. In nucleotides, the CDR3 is TGTGCCAGCAGCCCTGGGACTAGCGCCCCAGAGACCCAGTACTTC. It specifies CASSPGTSAPETQYF.

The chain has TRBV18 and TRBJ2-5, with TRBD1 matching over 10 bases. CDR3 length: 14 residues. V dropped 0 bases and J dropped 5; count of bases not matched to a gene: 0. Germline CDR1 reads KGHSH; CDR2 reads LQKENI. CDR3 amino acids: CASSPPGQGETQYF. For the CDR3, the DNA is TGTGCCAGCTCACCACCGGGACAGGGGGAGACCCAGTACTTC.

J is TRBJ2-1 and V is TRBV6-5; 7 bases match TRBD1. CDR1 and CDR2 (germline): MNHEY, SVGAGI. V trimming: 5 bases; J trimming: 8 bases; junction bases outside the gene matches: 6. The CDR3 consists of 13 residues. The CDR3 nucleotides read TGTGCCAGCAGTAGACAGGGTTGGGATGAGCAGTTCTTC. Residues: CASSRQGWDEQFF.

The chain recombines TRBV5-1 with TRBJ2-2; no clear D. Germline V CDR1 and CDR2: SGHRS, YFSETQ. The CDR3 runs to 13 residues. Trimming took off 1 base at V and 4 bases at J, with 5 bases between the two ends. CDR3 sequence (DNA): TGCGCCAGCAGCTTGTACGGCACCGGGGAGCTGTTTTTT. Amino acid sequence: CASSLYGTGELFF.

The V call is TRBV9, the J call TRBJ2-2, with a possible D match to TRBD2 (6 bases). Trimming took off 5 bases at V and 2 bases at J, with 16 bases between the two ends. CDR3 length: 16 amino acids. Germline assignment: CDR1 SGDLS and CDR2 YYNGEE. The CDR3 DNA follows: TGTGCCAGCAGTGCCGCGGACTACCTTAACACCGGGGAGCTGTTTTTT. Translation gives CASSAADYLNTGELFF.

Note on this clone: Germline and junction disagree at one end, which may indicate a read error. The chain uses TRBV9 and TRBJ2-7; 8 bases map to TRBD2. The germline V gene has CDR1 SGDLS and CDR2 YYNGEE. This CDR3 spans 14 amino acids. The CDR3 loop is CVSSLTSELYEQYF. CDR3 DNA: TGTGTCAGCAGCCTGACTAGCGAGCTATACGAGCAGTACTTC. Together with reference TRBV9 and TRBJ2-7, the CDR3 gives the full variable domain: DSGVTQTPKHLITATGQRVTLRCSPRSGDLSVYWYQQSLDQGLQFLIQYYNGEERAKGNILERFSAQQFPDLHSELNLSSLELGDSALYFCVSSLTSELYEQYFGPGTRLTVT.

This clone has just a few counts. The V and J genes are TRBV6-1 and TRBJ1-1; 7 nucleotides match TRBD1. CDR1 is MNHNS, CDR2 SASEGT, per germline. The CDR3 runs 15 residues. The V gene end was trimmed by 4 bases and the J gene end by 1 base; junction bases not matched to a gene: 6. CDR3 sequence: CASSGVGTANTEAFF. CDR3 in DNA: TGTGCCAGCAGTGGTGTCGGGACAGCGAACACTGAAGCTTTCTTT.

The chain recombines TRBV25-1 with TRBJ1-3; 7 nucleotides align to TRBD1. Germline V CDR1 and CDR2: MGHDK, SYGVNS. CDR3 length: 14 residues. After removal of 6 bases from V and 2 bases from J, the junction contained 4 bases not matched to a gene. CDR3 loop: CASSYTGAGNTIYF. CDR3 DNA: TGTGCCAGCAGCTATACAGGGGCTGGAAACACCATATATTTT.

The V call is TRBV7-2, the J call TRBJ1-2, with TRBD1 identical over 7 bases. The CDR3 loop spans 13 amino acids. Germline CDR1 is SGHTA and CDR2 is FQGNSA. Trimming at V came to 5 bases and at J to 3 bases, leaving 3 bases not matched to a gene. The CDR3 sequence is CASSQGQHYGYTF. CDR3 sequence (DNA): TGTGCCAGCAGCCAGGGACAGCACTATGGCTACACCTTC.

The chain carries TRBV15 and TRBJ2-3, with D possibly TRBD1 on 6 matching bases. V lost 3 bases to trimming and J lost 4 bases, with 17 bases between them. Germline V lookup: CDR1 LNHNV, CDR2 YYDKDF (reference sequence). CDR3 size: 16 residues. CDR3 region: CATSSGTNRRSDTQYF. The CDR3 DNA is TGTGCCACCAGCAGCGGGACAAATAGGAGGTCAGATACGCAGTATTTT.

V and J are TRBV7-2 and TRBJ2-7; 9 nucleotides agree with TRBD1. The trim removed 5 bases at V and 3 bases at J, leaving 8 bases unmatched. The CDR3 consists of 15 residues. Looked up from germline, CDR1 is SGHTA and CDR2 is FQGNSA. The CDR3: CASSQGQGAGYEQYF. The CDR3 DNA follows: TGTGCCAGCAGCCAGGGACAGGGCGCGGGCTACGAGCAGTACTTC.

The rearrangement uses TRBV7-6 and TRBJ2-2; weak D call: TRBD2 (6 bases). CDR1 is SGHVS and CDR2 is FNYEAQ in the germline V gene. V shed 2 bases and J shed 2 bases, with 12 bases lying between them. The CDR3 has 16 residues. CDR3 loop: CASSLSAGSNTGELFF. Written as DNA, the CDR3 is TGTGCCAGCAGCTTAAGTGCGGGATCTAACACCGGGGAGCTGTTTTTT.

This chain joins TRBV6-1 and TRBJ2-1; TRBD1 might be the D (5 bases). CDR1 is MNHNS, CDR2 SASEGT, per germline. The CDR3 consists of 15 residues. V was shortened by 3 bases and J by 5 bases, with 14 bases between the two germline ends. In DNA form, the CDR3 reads TGTGCCAGCAGTGAGAGTCAAGGGGCCAACAATGAGCAGTTCTTC. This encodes CASSESQGANNEQFF.

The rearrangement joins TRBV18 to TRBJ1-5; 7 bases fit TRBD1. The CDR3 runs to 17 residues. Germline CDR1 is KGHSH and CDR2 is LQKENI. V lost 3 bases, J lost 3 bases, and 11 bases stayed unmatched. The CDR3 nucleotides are TGTGCCAGCTCACCGCCCAGGGGGACTCTGAACAATCAGCCCCAGCATTTT. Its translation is CASSPPRGTLNNQPQHF. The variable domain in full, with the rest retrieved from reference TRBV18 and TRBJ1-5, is NAGVMQNPRHLVRRRGQEARLRCSPMKGHSHVYWYRQLPEEGLKFMVYLQKENIIDESGMPKERFSAEFPKEGPSILRIQQVVRGDSAAYFCASSPPRGTLNNQPQHFGDGTRLSIL.

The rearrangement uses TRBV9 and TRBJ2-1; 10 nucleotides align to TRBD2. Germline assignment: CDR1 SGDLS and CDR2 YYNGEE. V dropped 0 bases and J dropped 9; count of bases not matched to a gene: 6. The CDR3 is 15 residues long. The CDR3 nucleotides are TGTGCCAGCAGCGTAGGCACTAGCGGGACCATTGAGCAGTTCTTC. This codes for CASSVGTSGTIEQFF.

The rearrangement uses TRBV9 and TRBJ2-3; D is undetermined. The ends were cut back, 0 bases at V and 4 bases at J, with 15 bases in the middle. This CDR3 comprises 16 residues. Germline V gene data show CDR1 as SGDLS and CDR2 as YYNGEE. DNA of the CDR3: TGTGCCAGCAGCGTAGGAGTAGCCCATAGGTCAGATACGCAGTATTTT. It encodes CASSVGVAHRSDTQYF.

The CDR3 DNA sequence: TGTGCCAGCACCTTGGGACAGGGGGCTACTGAAGCTTTCTTT. Amino acids: CASTLGQGATEAFF. The J gene is TRBJ1-1, the V gene TRBV9, with 12 bases aligning to TRBD1. Germline CDR1 reads SGDLS; CDR2 reads YYNGEE. The trim removed 6 bases at V and 5 bases at J, leaving 5 bases unmatched. The length of the CDR3 is 14 residues.